The following is a TCR beta chain sequence with its context. From germline, CDR1 is SNHLY and CDR2 FYNNEI. The CDR3 has 17 residues. V was shortened by 6 bases and J by 4 bases, with 19 bases between the two germline ends. How the authors handled the data: Nucleated cell counts were estimated from reference gene primer amplification. Generated by immunoSEQ multiplex PCR, the TCRdb table keeps only in-frame clones and is missing some. V and J calls and clone size are copied from that table; D and trimming were computed from the DNA. The profile shows 120,000 or so clones, more than 75% of them singletons. The data originate from a study of blood T cell repertoires in COVID-19. Study-level background: Material from acute and convalescent COVID-19 was sourced from the United States, Italy and Spain. The cDNA or gDNA used as material had been derived from T cells, B-cell-depleted T cells, or PBMCs.

This sequence joins TRBV2 and TRBJ1-6; possibly TRBD1 for D (5 bases). This sequence was found in a human donor in a cohort sampled during active COVID-19. The source material was peripheral blood. The CDR3 reads CASSQNAGGSYNSPLHF. As DNA, the CDR3 is TGTGCCAGCAGCCAAAACGCGGGGGGTTCTTATAATTCACCCCTCCACTTT.